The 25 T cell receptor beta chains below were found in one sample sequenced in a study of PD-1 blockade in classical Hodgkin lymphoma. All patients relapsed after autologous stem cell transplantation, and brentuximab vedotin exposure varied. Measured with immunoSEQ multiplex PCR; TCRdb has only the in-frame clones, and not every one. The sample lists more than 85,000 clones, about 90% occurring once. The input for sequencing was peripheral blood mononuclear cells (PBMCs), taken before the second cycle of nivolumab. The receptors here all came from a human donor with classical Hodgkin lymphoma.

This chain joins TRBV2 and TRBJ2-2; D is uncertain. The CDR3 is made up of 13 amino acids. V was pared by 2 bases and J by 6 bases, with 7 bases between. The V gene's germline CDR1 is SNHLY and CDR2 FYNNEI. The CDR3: CASSESLPGELFF. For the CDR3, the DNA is TGTGCCAGCAGTGAAAGTCTGCCCGGGGAGCTGTTTTTT.

CDR3 residues: CASTSMVRGKAGELFF. For the CDR3, the DNA is TGTGCCAGCACCTCAATGGTTCGCGGGAAGGCCGGGGAGCTGTTTTTT. The chain is built from TRBV27 and TRBJ2-2, with D maybe TRBD2 (6 bases). The CDR3 contains 16 residues. Germline V gene sequence: CDR1 MNHEY, CDR2 SMNVEV (reference sequence). V was trimmed by 7 bases and J by 6 bases, leaving 21 bases between them.

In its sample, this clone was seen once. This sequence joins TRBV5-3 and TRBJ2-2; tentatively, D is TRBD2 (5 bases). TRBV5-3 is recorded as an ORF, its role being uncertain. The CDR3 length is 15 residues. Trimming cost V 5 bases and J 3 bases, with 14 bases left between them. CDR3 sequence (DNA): TGTGCCAGAAGGGAAGGGTTGAGGGACACCGGGGAGCTGTTTTTT. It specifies CARREGLRDTGELFF.

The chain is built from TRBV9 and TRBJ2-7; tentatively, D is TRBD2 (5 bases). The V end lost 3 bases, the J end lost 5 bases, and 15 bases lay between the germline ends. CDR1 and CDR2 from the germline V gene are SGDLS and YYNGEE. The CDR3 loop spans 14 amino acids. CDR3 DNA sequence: TGTGCCAGCAGCGAAATCGGGGTTACGAACGAGCAGTACTTC. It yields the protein CASSEIGVTNEQYF. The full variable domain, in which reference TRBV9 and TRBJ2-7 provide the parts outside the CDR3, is DSGVTQTPKHLITATGQRVTLRCSPRSGDLSVYWYQQSLDQGLQFLIQYYNGEERAKGNILERFSAQQFPDLHSELNLSSLELGDSALYFCASSEIGVTNEQYFGPGTRLTVT.

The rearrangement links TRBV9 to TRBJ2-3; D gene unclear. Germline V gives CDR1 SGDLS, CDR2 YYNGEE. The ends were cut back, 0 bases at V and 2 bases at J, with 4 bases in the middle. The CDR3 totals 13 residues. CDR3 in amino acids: CASSVDSTDTQYF. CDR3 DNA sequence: TGTGCCAGCAGCGTAGACTCCACAGATACGCAGTATTTT.

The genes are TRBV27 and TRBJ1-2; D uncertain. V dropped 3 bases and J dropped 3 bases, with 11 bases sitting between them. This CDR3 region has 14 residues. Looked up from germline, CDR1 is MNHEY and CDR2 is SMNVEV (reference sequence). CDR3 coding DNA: TGTGCCAGCAGTTTTTCTCGTACAGACTATGGCTACACCTTC. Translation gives CASSFSRTDYGYTF.

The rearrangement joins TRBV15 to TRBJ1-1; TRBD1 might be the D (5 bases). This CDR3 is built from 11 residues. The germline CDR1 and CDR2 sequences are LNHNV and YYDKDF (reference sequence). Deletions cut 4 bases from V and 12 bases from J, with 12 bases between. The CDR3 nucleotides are TGTGCCACCAGCACAGCGGGGGGGACTTTCTTT. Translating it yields CATSTAGGTFF.

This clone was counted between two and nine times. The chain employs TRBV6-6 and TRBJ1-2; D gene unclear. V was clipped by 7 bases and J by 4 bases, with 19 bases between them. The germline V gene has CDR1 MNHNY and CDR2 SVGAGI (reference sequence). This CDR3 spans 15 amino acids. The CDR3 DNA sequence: TGTGCCAGCACCTCCCGGGTTGTCGGTGGCTATGGCTACACCTTC. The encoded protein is CASTSRVVGGYGYTF.

DNA for the CDR3: TGTGCCAGCAGTCCCTCAGGACGAGTTGGCTACACCTTC. It encodes CASSPSGRVGYTF. The chain couples TRBV28 to TRBJ1-2; D call uncertain. This CDR3 comprises 13 residues. Trimming took off 5 bases at V and 7 bases at J, with 14 bases between the two ends. Germline V CDR1 and CDR2: MDHEN, SYDVKM.

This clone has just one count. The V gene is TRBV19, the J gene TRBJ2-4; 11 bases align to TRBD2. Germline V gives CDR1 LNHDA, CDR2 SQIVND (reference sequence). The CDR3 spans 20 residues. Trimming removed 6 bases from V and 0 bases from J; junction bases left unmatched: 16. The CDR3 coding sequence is TGTGCCAGTAGCTTCCCGACTAGCGGGGTTCCGGAGTTAGCCAAAAACATTCAGTACTTC. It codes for CASSFPTSGVPELAKNIQYF.

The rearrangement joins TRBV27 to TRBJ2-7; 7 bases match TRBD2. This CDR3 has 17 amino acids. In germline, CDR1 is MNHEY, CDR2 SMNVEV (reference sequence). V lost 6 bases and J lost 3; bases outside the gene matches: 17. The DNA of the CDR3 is TGTGCCAGCAGCCCCACGCGCGCGCGGGAGCGTGTCTACGAGCAGTACTTC. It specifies CASSPTRARERVYEQYF.

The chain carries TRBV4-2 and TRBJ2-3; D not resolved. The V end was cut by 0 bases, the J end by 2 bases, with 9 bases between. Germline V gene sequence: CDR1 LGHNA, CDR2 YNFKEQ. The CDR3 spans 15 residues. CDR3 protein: CASSQDPNPTDTQYF. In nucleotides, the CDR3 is TGTGCCAGCAGCCAAGATCCAAATCCCACAGATACGCAGTATTTT.

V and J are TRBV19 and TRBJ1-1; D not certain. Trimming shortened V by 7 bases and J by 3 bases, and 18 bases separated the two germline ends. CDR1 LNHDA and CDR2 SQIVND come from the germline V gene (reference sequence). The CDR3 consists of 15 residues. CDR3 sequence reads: CASTPRGLTDTEAFF. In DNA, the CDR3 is TGTGCCAGTACCCCCAGAGGGCTGACGGACACTGAAGCTTTCTTT.

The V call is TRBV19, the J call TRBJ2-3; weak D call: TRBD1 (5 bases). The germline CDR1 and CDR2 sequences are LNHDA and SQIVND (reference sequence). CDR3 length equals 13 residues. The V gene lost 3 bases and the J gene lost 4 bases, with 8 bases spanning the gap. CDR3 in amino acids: CASSIGAADTQYF. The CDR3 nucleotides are TGTGCCAGTAGTATTGGGGCCGCAGATACGCAGTATTTT.

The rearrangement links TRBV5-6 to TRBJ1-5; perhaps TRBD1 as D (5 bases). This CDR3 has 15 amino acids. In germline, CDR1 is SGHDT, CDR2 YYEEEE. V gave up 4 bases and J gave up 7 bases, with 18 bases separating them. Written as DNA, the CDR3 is TGTGCCAGCAGCGGGAGGCAGGGCACTGAGCAGCCCCAGCATTTT. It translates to CASSGRQGTEQPQHF.

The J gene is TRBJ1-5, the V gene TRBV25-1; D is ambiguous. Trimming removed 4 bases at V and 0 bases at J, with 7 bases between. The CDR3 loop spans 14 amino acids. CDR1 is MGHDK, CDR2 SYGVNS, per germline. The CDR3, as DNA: TGTGCCAGCAGTGTAGGGTATAGCAATCAGCCCCAGCATTTT. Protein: CASSVGYSNQPQHF.

As DNA, the CDR3 is TGTGCCAGCAGCTTAGACGGGACTAGCGGCAATGAGCAGTTCTTC. Residues: CASSLDGTSGNEQFF. The rearrangement links TRBV11-3 to TRBJ2-1; 11 bases are a match to TRBD2. The trim removed 0 bases at V and 6 bases at J, leaving 1 base unmatched. The germline V gene has CDR1 SGHNT and CDR2 YENEEA. There are 15 residues in the CDR3.

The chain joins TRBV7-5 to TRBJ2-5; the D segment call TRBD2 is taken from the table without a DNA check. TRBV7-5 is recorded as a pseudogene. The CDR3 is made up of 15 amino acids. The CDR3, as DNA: TGTGCCAGAAGCTTAGCATGGGGGGGGAAAGAGACCCAGTACTTC. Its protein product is CARSLAWGGKETQYF.

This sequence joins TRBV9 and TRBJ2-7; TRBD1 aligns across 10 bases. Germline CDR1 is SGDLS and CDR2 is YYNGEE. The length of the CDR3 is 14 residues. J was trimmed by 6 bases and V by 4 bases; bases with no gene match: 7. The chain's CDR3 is CASSPGQGSGEQYF. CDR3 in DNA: TGTGCCAGCAGCCCGGGACAGGGGTCGGGCGAGCAGTACTTC.

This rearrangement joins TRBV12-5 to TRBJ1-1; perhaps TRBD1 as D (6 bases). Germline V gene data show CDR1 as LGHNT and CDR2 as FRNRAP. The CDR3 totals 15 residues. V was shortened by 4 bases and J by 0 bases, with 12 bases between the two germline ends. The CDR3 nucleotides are TGTGCTAGTGGTTCCGGACAGAAAGTGAACACTGAAGCTTTCTTT. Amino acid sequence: CASGSGQKVNTEAFF.

The CDR3 region is CASSSPVRSEIDEQYF. In DNA form, the CDR3 reads TGTGCCAGCAGCTCCCCCGTGAGGTCCGAGATCGACGAGCAGTACTTC. The V call is TRBV7-9, the J call TRBJ2-7, with unresolved D. This CDR3 has 16 residues. The ends were cut back, 4 bases at V and 5 bases at J, with 21 bases in the middle. The germline V gene has CDR1 SEHNR and CDR2 FQNEAQ (reference sequence).

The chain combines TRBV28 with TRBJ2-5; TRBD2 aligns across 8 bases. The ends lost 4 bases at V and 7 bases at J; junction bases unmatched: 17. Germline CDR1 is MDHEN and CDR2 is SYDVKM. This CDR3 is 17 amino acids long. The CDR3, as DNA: TGTGCCAGCAGTTCTCTCGGGGGGGCTGGAAGTCGGTGGACCCAGTACTTC. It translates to CASSSLGGAGSRWTQYF.

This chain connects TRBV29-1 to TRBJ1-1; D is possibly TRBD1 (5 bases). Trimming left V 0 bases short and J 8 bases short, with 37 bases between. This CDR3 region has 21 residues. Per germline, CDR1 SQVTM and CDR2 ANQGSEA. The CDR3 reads CSVEDRVNPGWVPIQYPEAFF. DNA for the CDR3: TGCAGCGTTGAAGATCGCGTAAATCCAGGGTGGGTACCAATCCAGTACCCGGAAGCTTTCTTT.

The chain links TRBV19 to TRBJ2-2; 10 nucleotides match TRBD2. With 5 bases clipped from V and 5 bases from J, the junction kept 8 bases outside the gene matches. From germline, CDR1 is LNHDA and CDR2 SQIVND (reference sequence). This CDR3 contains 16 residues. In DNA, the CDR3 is TGTGCCAGTAGTGGTGCCAGCGGGAGGGCGACCGGGGAGCTGTTTTTT. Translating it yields CASSGASGRATGELFF. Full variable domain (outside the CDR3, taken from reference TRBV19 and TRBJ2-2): DGGITQSPKYLFRKEGQNVTLSCEQNLNHDAMYWYRQDPGQGLRLIYYSQIVNDFQKGDIAEGYSVSREKKESFPLTVTSAQKNPTAFYLCASSGASGRATGELFFGEGSRLTVL.

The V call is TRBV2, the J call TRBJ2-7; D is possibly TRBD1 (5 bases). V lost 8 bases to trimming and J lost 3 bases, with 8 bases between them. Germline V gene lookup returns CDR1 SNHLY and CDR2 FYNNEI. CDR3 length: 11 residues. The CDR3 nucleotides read TGTGCCAGCGACCAGGGCTACGAGCAGTACTTC. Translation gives CASDQGYEQYF.